This record covers a single T cell receptor (beta chain). Antigen unknown. Through a sample-barcoded 5' primer and a J-beta primer mix, a second PCR was run for 7 to 11 cycles. A 12-random-nucleotide template-switch adaptor tagged each cDNA molecule. TCRdb recomputed calls from the 5' RACE reads with MiXCR, one row per CDR3 protein. The sample holds approximately 800,000 distinct CDR3 sequences; 56% are singletons and the top ten take 20% to 30%. This sample was included in a study of blood T cells in healthy people across ages. Whole-study results and caveats: Diversity estimates drawn from one million T cells were deemed underestimates.

V was shortened by 7 bases and J by 7 bases, with 17 bases between the two germline ends. The CDR3 totals 14 residues. Germline V gene data show CDR1 as MNHNY and CDR2 as SVGAGI (reference sequence). Every sample gave at least 6 micrograms of total RNA when it was extracted. The sequence came from a man aged 40-49 years in good health. Sequencing used blood. The rearrangement uses TRBV6-6 and TRBJ2-4, with TRBD2 as a possible D gene (6 bases). In DNA, the CDR3 is TGTGCCAGCACCACCTGGAGGGGAGATAACATTCAGTACTTC. Its translation: CASTTWRGDNIQYF.